Following are 17 T cell receptor beta chains from one sample sequenced in a study of T and B cells in COVID-19 patients. Blood genomic DNA input for TRB amplification was about 250-550 ng. TRB rearrangements were amplified by multiplex PCR with BIOMED2 TRB-A/B primers. TCRdb passed the multiplex PCR reads through MiXCR, listing each CDR3 protein once. The repertoire consists of roughly 27,000 distinct CDR3 sequences, with about 33% occurring once and the leading ten covering 1.5% to 2%. Sequencing used blood. Receptors originate from a human donor who had recovered from COVID-19.

V and J are TRBV6-5 and TRBJ1-1; D remains unclear. V was pared by 6 bases and J by 0 bases, with 8 bases between. CDR1 is MNHEY and CDR2 is SVGAGI in the germline V gene. This CDR3 is 13 amino acids long. As DNA, the CDR3 is TGTGCCAGCAGCTATTCGATGAACACTGAAGCTTTCTTT. This sequence encodes CASSYSMNTEAFF.

The V gene is TRBV27, the J gene TRBJ2-7; D is ambiguous. Germline V gene sequence: CDR1 MNHEY, CDR2 SMNVEV (reference sequence). The CDR3 sequence is 12 residues long. Trimming took 4 bases from V and 6 from J, leaving 10 bases between them. The CDR3 loop reads CASSSTTSEQYF. DNA of the CDR3: TGTGCCAGCAGTTCGACGACTTCCGAGCAGTACTTC.

The sample holds a few counts of this clonotype. The chain has TRBV10-3 and TRBJ2-2; D gene unclear. The CDR3 is made up of 14 amino acids. V was cut by 0 bases and J by 6 bases, with 8 bases left in between. Germline-derived CDR1 and CDR2 are ENHRY and SYGVKD. For the CDR3, the DNA is TGTGCCATCAGTGAGTCGTTTCCAGCCGGGGAGCTGTTTTTT. This translates into CAISESFPAGELFF.

The V and J genes are TRBV24-1 and TRBJ2-3; D is undetermined. Germline assignment: CDR1 KGHDR and CDR2 SFDVKD. CDR3 length: 12 amino acids. Trimming removed 9 bases at V and 0 bases at J, with 6 bases between. CDR3 DNA: TGTGCCACCGCCGCTAGCACAGATACGCAGTATTTT. This gives the protein CATAASTDTQYF.

The chain recombines TRBV7-9 with TRBJ2-3; 9 positions match TRBD2. The CDR3 sequence is 15 residues long. CDR1 is SEHNR and CDR2 is FQNEAQ in the germline V gene (reference sequence). V shed 4 bases and J 2 bases; nucleotides not matched to a gene: 4. Written as DNA, the CDR3 is TGTGCCAGCAGCTCGACTAGCGGACTCACAGATACGCAGTATTTT. The encoded protein is CASSSTSGLTDTQYF.

V usage is TRBV19 and J usage is TRBJ1-4; 9 bases fit TRBD1. From germline, CDR1 is LNHDA and CDR2 SQIVND (reference sequence). Unmatched junction bases numbered 10, after V lost 6 bases and J lost 8 bases. The CDR3 consists of 15 residues. Here the CDR3 DNA reads TGTGCCAGTAGCCCCGGGACAGGGAGGGTCGAAAAACTGTTTTTT. Protein product: CASSPGTGRVEKLFF.

The rearrangement uses TRBV14 and TRBJ1-1; no firm D call. V lost 1 base and J lost 5, with 5 bases in between. CDR1 is SGHDN and CDR2 is FVKESK in the germline V gene. CDR3 size: 12 residues. CDR3 loop: CASSQGRTEAFF. As DNA, the CDR3 is TGTGCCAGCAGCCAAGGGCGGACTGAAGCTTTCTTT.

This chain connects TRBV20-1 to TRBJ1-2; 9 positions agree with TRBD1. This CDR3 region has 14 residues. After removal of 3 bases from V and 5 bases from J, the junction contained 7 bases not matched to a gene. Looked up from germline, CDR1 is DFQATT and CDR2 is SNEGSKA (reference sequence). The CDR3 reads CSASVQGARYGYTF. The DNA of the CDR3 is TGCAGTGCTAGCGTACAGGGGGCACGGTATGGCTACACCTTC.

By share of the sample, this clonotype is medium-sized. The chain employs TRBV18 and TRBJ2-1; 9 bases map to TRBD2. The ends lost 3 bases at V and 5 bases at J; junction bases unmatched: 2. The CDR3 runs to 14 residues. From germline, CDR1 is KGHSH and CDR2 LQKENI. In nucleotides, the CDR3 is TGTGCCAGCTCACCTAGCGGGAGAGACAATGAGCAGTTCTTC. Its translation is CASSPSGRDNEQFF. Full variable domain (missing parts from reference TRBV18 and TRBJ2-1): NAGVMQNPRHLVRRRGQEARLRCSPMKGHSHVYWYRQLPEEGLKFMVYLQKENIIDESGMPKERFSAEFPKEGPSILRIQQVVRGDSAAYFCASSPSGRDNEQFFGPGTRLTVL.

V and J are TRBV6-6 and TRBJ2-7; 12 bases are shared with TRBD2. Germline V CDR1 and CDR2: MNHNY, SVGAGI (reference sequence). With V trimmed by 2 bases and J by 6 bases, 14 bases remained unmatched. CDR3 length equals 18 residues. CDR3 sequence reads: CASSYGVRLAGGGPEQYF. CDR3 bases: TGTGCCAGCAGTTACGGTGTGAGGCTAGCGGGGGGGGGCCCCGAGCAGTACTTC.

V is TRBV12-3 or TRBV12-4 and J is TRBJ2-3, with D tentatively TRBD1 (6 bases). The ends were cut back, 6 bases at V and 0 bases at J, with 13 bases in the middle. The CDR3 is made up of 15 amino acids. CDR3 sequence: CASRRQVSSTDTQYF. DNA for the CDR3: TGTGCCAGCAGGCGACAGGTTTCTAGCACAGATACGCAGTATTTT.

V is TRBV20-1 and J is TRBJ2-1; 10 bases match TRBD2. V lost 1 base to trimming and J lost 6 bases; unmatched junction nucleotides: 6. The germline V gene has CDR1 DFQATT and CDR2 SNEGSKA (reference sequence). The CDR3 extends over 15 amino acids. For the CDR3, the DNA is TGCAGTGCTAGAGTACTAGCGGGGCCGTCCAATGAGCAGTTCTTC. Translating it yields CSARVLAGPSNEQFF.

The chain joins TRBV12-3 or TRBV12-4 to TRBJ2-7; D might be TRBD1 (6 bases). Trimming removed 6 bases at V and 5 bases at J, with 14 bases between. The CDR3 is made up of 13 amino acids. CDR3 in DNA: TGTGCCAGCAGGATACAGGGAGCGCACGAGCAGTACTTC. Translating it yields CASRIQGAHEQYF.

The rearrangement uses TRBV5-4 and TRBJ2-3, with 9 nucleotides matching TRBD2. Losses at the gene ends were 4 bases for V and 4 bases for J; bases not matched to a gene: 10. Germline V CDR1 and CDR2: SGHNT, YYREEE (reference sequence). This CDR3 has 16 amino acids. This chain's CDR3 is CASSQASAGGADTQYF. The CDR3 nucleotides read TGTGCCAGCAGCCAAGCGTCAGCGGGAGGTGCAGATACGCAGTATTTT.

The chain is built from TRBV5-1 and TRBJ2-7, with TRBD2 matching over 7 bases. This CDR3 has 14 amino acids. Looked up from germline, CDR1 is SGHRS and CDR2 is YFSETQ. The J segment lost 2 bases and the V segment lost 0 bases, leaving 2 bases of the junction unmatched. Here the CDR3 reads CASSLEGRAYEQYF. The CDR3 DNA sequence: TGCGCCAGCAGCTTGGAAGGGAGGGCCTACGAGCAGTACTTC.

This clonotype has only a few counts. This chain connects TRBV6-1 to TRBJ1-4; no definite D call. CDR1 is MNHNS, CDR2 SASEGT, per germline. Trimming took 8 bases from V and 8 from J, leaving 21 bases between them. This CDR3 region has 15 residues. The CDR3, as DNA: TGTGCCAGCTCCACGGTGGGGATCTCCCGGGAAAAACTGTTTTTT. Translating it yields CASSTVGISREKLFF.

This rearrangement joins TRBV24-1 to TRBJ1-5; TRBD1 matches 9 bases. Trimming cost V 4 bases and J 3 bases; bases outside gene matches: 6. Germline loops: CDR1 KGHDR, CDR2 SFDVKD. The CDR3 runs to 16 residues. The CDR3 protein is CATSEQGQGNNQPQHF. CDR3 nucleotides: TGTGCCACCAGTGAGCAGGGACAGGGAAACAATCAGCCCCAGCATTTT.